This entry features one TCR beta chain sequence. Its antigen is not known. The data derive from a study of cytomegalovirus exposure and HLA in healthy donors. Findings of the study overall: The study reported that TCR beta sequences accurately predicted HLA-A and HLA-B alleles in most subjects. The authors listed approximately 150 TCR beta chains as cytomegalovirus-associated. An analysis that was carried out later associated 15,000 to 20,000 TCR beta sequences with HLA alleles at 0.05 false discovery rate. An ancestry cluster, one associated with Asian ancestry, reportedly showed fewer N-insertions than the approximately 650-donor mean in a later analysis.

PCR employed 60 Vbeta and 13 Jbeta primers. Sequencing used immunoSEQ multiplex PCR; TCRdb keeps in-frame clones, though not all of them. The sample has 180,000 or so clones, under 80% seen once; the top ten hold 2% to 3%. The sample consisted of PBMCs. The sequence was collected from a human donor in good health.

Written as DNA, the CDR3 is TGTGCCAGCAGCATTCTGGGGGGGGAAAAACTGTTTTTT. The encoded protein is CASSILGGEKLFF. V is TRBV13 and J is TRBJ1-4, with D possibly TRBD1 on 5 matching bases. Germline values: CDR1 PRHDT, CDR2 FYEKMQ (reference sequence). V gave up 5 bases and J gave up 8 bases, with 12 bases separating them. The CDR3 extends over 13 amino acids.